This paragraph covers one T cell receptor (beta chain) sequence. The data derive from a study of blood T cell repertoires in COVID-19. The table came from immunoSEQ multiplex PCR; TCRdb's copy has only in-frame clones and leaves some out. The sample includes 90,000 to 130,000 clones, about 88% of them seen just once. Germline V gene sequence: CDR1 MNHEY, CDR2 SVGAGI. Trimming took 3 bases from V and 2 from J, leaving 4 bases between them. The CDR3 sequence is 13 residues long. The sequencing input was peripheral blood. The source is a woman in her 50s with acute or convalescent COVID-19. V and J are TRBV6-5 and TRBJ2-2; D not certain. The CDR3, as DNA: TGTGCCAGCAGTTATTATAACACCGGGGAGCTGTTTTTT. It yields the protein CASSYYNTGELFF.